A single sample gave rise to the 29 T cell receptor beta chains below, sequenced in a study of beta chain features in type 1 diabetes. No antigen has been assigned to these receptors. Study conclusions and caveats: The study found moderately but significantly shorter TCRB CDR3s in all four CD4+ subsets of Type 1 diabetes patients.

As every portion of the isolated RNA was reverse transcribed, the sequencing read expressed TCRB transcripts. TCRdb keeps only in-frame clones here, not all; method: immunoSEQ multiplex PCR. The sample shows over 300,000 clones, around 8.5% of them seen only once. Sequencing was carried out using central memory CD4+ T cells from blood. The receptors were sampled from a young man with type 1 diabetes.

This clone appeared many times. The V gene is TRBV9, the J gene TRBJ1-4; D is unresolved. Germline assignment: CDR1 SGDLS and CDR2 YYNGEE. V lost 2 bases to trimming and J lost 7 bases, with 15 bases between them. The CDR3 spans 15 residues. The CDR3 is CASSVGIQPSEKLFF. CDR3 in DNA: TGTGCCAGCAGCGTGGGGATACAGCCGAGTGAAAAACTGTTTTTT.

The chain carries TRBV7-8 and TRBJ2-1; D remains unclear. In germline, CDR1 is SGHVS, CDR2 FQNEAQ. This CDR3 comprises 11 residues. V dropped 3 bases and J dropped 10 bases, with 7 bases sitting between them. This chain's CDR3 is CASSFTYEQFF. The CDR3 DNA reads TGTGCCAGCAGCTTTACGTACGAGCAGTTCTTC.

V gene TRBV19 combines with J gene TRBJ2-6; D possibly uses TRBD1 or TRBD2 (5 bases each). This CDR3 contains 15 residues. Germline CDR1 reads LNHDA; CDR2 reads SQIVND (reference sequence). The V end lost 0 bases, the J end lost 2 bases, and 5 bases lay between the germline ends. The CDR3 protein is CASSIEGAGANVLTF. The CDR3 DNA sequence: TGTGCCAGTAGTATAGAGGGGGCTGGGGCCAACGTCCTGACTTTC.

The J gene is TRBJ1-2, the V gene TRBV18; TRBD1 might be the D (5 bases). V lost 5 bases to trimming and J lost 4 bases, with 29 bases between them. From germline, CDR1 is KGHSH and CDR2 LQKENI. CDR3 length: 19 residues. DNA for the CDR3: TGTGCCAGCTCATCCAGGAGGGAGCCGGGACCTGCGAGCCCCTATGGCTACACCTTC. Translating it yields CASSSRREPGPASPYGYTF.

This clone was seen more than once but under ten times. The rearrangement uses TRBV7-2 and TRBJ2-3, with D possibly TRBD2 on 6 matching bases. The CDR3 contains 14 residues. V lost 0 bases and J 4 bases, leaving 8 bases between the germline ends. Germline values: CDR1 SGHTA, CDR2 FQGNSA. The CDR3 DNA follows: TGTGCCAGCAGCTTAGCCCGGGGGTCAGATACGCAGTATTTT. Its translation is CASSLARGSDTQYF. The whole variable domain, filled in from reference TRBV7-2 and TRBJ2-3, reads GAGVSQSPSNKVTEKGKDVELRCDPISGHTALYWYRQSLGQGLEFLIYFQGNSAPDKSGLPSDRFSAERTGGSVSTLTIQRTQQEDSAVYLCASSLARGSDTQYFGPGTRLTVL.

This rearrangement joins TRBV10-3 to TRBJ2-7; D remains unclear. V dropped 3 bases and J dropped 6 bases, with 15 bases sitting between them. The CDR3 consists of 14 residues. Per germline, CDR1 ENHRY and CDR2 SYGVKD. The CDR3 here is CAISDRVYLSEQYF. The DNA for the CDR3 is TGTGCCATCAGTGACCGGGTCTACCTCTCCGAGCAGTACTTC.

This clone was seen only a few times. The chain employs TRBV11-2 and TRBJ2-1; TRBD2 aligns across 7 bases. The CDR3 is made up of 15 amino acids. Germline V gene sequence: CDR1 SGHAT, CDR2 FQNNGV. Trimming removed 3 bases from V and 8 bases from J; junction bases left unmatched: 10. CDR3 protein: CASSFFRGVGDEQFF. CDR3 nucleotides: TGTGCCAGCAGCTTTTTCCGGGGGGTGGGAGATGAGCAGTTCTTC.

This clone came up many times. DNA for the CDR3: TGTGCCAGCAGCCCTGAAGGGTTTAACACCGGGGAGCTGTTTTTT. This codes for CASSPEGFNTGELFF. The V and J genes are TRBV11-2 and TRBJ2-2, with D unclear. The CDR3 covers 15 residues. The V and J ends lost 5 bases and 2 bases respectively, with 12 bases between them. The germline V gene encodes CDR1 SGHAT and CDR2 FQNNGV.

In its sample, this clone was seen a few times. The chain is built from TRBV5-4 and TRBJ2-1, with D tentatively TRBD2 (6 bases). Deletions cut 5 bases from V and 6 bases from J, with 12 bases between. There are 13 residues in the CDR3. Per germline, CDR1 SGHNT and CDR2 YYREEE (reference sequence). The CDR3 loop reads CASSSRDFNEQFF. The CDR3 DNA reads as TGTGCCAGCAGTTCCCGGGACTTCAATGAGCAGTTCTTC.

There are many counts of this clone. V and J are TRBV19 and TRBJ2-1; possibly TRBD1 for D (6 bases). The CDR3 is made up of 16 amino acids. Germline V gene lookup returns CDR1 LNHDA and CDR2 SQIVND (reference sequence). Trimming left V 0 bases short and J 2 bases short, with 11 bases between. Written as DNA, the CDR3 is TGTGCCAGTAGTATAGAAGGGGGTTATCCCTACAATGAGCAGTTCTTC. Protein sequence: CASSIEGGYPYNEQFF.

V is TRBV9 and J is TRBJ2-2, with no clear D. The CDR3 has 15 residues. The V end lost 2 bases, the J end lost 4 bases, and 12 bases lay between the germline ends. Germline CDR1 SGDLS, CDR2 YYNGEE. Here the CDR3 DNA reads TGTGCCAGCAGCGTCGGGCCTCAACTCACCGGGGAGCTGTTTTTT. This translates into CASSVGPQLTGELFF.

The CDR3 bases are TGTGCCAGCAGTCTGAGAGACTCCTACGAGCAGTACTTC. It specifies CASSLRDSYEQYF. V is TRBV25-1 and J is TRBJ2-7; no reliable D call. CDR3 length equals 13 residues. The germline gives CDR1 MGHDK, CDR2 SYGVNS. V was shortened by 5 bases and J by 0 bases, with 8 bases between the two germline ends.

In DNA form, the CDR3 reads TGTGCCAGCAGCTTTTCGAGCGGGGGGAACACCGGGGAGCTGTTTTTT. Its translation: CASSFSSGGNTGELFF. The chain joins TRBV5-4 to TRBJ2-2; 8 bases align to TRBD2. Germline values: CDR1 SGHNT, CDR2 YYREEE (reference sequence). Trimming at V came to 2 bases and at J to 1 base, leaving 4 bases not matched to a gene. CDR3 length: 16 residues.

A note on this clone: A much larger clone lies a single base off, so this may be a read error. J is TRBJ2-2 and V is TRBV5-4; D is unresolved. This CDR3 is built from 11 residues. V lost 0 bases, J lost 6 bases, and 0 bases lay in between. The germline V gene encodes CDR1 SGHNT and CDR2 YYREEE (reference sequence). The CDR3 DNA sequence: TGTGCCAGCAGCTTGGCCGGGGAGCTGTTTTTT. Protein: CASSLAGELFF.

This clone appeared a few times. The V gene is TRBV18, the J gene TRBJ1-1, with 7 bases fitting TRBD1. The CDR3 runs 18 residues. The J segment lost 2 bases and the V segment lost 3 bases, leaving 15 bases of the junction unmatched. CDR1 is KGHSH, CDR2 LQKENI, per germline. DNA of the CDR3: TGTGCCAGCTCACCCGCTTTTCTTTCCGGGACAGAAAACACTGAAGCTTTCTTT. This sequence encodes CASSPAFLSGTENTEAFF. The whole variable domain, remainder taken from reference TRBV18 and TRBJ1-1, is NAGVMQNPRHLVRRRGQEARLRCSPMKGHSHVYWYRQLPEEGLKFMVYLQKENIIDESGMPKERFSAEFPKEGPSILRIQQVVRGDSAAYFCASSPAFLSGTENTEAFFGQGTRLTVV.

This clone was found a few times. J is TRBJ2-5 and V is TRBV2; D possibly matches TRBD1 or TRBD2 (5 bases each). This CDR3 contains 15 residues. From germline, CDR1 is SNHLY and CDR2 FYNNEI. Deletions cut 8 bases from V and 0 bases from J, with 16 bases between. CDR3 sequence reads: CASVWGLTDQETQYF. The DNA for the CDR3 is TGTGCCAGCGTATGGGGGTTGACAGACCAAGAGACCCAGTACTTC.

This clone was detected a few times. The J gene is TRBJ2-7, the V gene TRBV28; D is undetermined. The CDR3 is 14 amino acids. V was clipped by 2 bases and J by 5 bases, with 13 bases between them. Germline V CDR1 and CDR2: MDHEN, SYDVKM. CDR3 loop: CASSLVKPTHEQYF. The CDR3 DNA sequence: TGTGCCAGCAGTTTAGTCAAGCCCACCCACGAGCAGTACTTC.

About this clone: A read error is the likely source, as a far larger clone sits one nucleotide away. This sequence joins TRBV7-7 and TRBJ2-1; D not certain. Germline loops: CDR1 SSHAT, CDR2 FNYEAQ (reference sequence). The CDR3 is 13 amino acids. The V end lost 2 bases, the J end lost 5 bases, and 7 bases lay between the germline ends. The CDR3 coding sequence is TGTGCCAGCAGCTTATATCTTAACAATGAGCAGTTCTTC. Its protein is CASSLYLNNEQFF.

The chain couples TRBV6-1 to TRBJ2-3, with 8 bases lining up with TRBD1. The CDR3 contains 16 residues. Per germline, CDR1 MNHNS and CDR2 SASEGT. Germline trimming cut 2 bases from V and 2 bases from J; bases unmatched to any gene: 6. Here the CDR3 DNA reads TGTGCCAGCAGTGAAACGGGACAGGCAAACACAGATACGCAGTATTTT. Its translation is CASSETGQANTDTQYF.

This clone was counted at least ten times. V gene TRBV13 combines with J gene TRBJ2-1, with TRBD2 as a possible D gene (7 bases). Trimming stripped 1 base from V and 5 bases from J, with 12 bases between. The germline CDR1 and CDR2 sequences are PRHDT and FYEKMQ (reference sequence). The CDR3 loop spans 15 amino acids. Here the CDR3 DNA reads TGTGCCAGCAGCTTAGACGGGGGGCCACACAATGAGCAGTTCTTC. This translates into CASSLDGGPHNEQFF.

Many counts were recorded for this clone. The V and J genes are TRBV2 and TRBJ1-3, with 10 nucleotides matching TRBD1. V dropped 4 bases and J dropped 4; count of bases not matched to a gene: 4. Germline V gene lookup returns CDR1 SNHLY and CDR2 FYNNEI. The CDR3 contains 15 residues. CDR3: CASSAGQGNGNTIYF. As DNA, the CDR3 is TGTGCCAGCAGTGCGGGACAGGGGAACGGAAACACCATATATTTT.

CDR3 in amino acids: CSTRTGGEQFF. CDR3 nucleotide sequence: TGCAGCACGCGGACAGGGGGTGAGCAGTTCTTC. The rearrangement uses TRBV29-1 and TRBJ2-1; TRBD1 aligns across 10 bases. Germline trimming cut 8 bases from V and 9 bases from J; bases unmatched to any gene: 4. The CDR3 totals 11 residues. Germline values: CDR1 SQVTM, CDR2 ANQGSEA.

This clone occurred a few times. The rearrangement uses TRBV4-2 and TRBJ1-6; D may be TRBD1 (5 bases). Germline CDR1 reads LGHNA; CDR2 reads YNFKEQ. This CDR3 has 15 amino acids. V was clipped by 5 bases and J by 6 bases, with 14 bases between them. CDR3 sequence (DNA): TGTGCCAGCAGCTTGAGCCCACAGGTTAATTCACCCCTCCACTTT. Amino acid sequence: CASSLSPQVNSPLHF.

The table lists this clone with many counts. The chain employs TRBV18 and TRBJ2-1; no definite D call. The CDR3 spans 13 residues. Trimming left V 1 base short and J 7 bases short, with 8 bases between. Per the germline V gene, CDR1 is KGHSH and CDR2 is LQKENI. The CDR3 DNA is TGTGCCAGCTCACCACAGCCAAAAAATGAGCAGTTCTTC. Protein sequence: CASSPQPKNEQFF.

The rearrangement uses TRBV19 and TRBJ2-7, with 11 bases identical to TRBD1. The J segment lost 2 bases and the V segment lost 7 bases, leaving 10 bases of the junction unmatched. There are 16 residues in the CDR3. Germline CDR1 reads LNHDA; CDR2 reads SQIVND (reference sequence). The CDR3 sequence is CASTSRTGGDTYEQYF. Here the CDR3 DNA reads TGTGCCAGTACCTCTAGGACAGGGGGCGATACCTACGAGCAGTACTTC.

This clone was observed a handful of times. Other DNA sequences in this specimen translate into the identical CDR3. CDR3 in DNA: TGTGCCAGTAGTATCCAGTCTAATCAGCCCCAGCATTTT. The encoded protein is CASSIQSNQPQHF. The rearrangement uses TRBV19 and TRBJ1-5; D is undetermined. From germline, CDR1 is LNHDA and CDR2 SQIVND (reference sequence). V was shortened by 3 bases and J by 4 bases, with 7 bases between the two germline ends. This CDR3 is 13 amino acids long.

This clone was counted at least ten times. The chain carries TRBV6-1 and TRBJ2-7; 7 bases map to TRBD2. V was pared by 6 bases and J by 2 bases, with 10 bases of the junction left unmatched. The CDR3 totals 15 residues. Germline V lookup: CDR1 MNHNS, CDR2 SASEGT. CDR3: CASSPMGGTTYEQYF. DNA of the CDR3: TGTGCCAGCAGCCCGATGGGGGGGACGACCTACGAGCAGTACTTC.

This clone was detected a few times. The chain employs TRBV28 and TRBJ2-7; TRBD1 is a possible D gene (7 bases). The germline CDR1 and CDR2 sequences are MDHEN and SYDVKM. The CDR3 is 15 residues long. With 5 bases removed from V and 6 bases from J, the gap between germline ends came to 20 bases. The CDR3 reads CASSPAGQFTREQYF. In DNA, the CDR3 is TGTGCCAGCAGTCCTGCGGGACAGTTTACGCGCGAGCAGTACTTC.

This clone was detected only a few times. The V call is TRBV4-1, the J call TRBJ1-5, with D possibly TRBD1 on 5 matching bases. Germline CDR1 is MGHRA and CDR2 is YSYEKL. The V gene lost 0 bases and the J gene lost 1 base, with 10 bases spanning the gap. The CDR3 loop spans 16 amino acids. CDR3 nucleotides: TGCGCCAGCAGCCAAGACTCCAGACAGAGCAATCAGCCCCAGCATTTT. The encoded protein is CASSQDSRQSNQPQHF.